This T cell receptor (beta chain) appears in the sequencing data of a study of T cell repertoires in cytomegalovirus infection. The wider study: Recently identified HLA-C-restricted CMV epitopes were used, and well-studied HLA-B-restricted CMV epitopes were used as well. An indication of both CMV infection and matching HLA type came from public TCR beta signatures.

Germline lookup yields CDR1 MNHEY and CDR2 SVGAGI. The germline V and J ends were trimmed by 5 bases and 4 bases, with 21 bases remaining between them. The CDR3 contains 16 residues. TCRdb itself ran the reads through MiXCR, one entry per CDR3 protein. The sample gives some 110,000 distinct CDR3 sequences, more than 25% of which show up once; approximately 59% is in the top ten. Concerning this clonotype itself: As yet, its antigen is unknown.

Findings of the study overall: Public TCR beta family frequency separated CMV-and-HLA carriers, including in an independent cohort. Predominance within the ex vivo response was attributable to HLA-C-restricted CMV-specific TCR beta clonotypes.

Sequenced material: CD8+ T cells from cultured PBMCs, taken from culture after CMV antigen stimulation. This chain links TRBV6-5 with TRBJ2-7; perhaps D is TRBD1 or TRBD2 (5 bases each). The source of this sequence is a human donor in good health (CMV status not recorded). Some clones in this sample may be carry-over from other donors' samples. The CDR3 loop is CASSTTRDVYFYEQYF. CDR3 coding DNA: TGTGCCAGCAGTACTACCCGGGACGTATACTTTTACGAGCAGTACTTC.